The 2 T cell receptor beta chains below were found in one sample sequenced in a study of shared clonotypes between healthy human individuals. This table comes from immunoSEQ multiplex PCR, and its TCRdb copy is limited to in-frame clones, with some not included. The sample carries approximately 530,000 clones, 90% to 96% recorded once. Sequenced sample: naive CD4+ T cells sorted from blood. The subset here: CD45RA+ positively selected. All receptors derive from a woman aged 25 to 39 in good health.

The rearrangement links TRBV4-2 to TRBJ1-1; no firm D call. The germline V gene encodes CDR1 LGHNA and CDR2 YNFKEQ. V shed 5 bases and J shed 4 bases, with 14 bases lying between them. The CDR3 loop spans 14 amino acids. CDR3 region: CASSFHGGSTEAFF. CDR3 coding DNA: TGTGCCAGCAGCTTTCATGGAGGCAGCACTGAAGCTTTCTTT.

The chain is built from TRBV7-2 and TRBJ2-3; D is unresolved. Trimming removed 1 base from V and 4 bases from J, with 15 bases in between. CDR1 SGHTA and CDR2 FQGNSA come from the germline V gene. The CDR3 length is 16 residues. The DNA of the CDR3 is TGTGCCAGCAGCTTAGGGGTGGTAACGAGCGCAGATACGCAGTATTTT. Translated: CASSLGVVTSADTQYF.